This TCR beta chain was identified in a study of ipilimumab plus nivolumab after autologous stem cell transplantation. Across the whole study: Median doses per patient: 4 or 5 ipilimumab, under ten nivolumab.

General study points: TCR repertoire, Treg phenotype and gut microbiota reportedly support more study of this approach.

Sequencing was performed with immunoSEQ multiplex PCR; in TCRdb, only in-frame clones are kept and a portion is missing. The sample contains fewer than 30,000 clones, about 86% of which appear only once. To note about this clone: Its antigen is not identified.

Germline V gene lookup returns CDR1 SGHRS and CDR2 YFSETQ. The germline V and J ends were trimmed by 0 bases and 11 bases, with 20 bases remaining between them. The CDR3 is 15 amino acids. Dosing: nivolumab 3 mg/kg IV, weeks 1, 4, 7, 10, then every two weeks to week 26. This chain joins TRBV5-1 and TRBJ1-1, with D maybe TRBD1 (5 bases). The receptor was isolated from a male donor with diffuse large B-cell lymphoma. Sequencing was performed on PBMCs, taken in a trial of ipilimumab plus nivolumab as post-transplant consolidation. CDR3 sequence (DNA): TGCGCCAGCAGCTTGGAACCGGGGACGGAGGTGTTGGCTTTCTTT. Translated: CASSLEPGTEVLAFF.